What follows are 17 T cell receptor beta chains derived from one specimen sequenced in a study of glioma-infiltrating T cells. TCR alpha and beta CDR3 regions were amplified from RNA using iRepertoire nested multiplex PCR. TCRdb recomputed calls from the multiplex PCR reads with MiXCR, one row per CDR3 protein. The table includes approximately 130,000 distinct CDR3 sequences, more than 20% detected once. The sample taken for sequencing was glioma tissue, nonneoplastic brain tissue, or PBMCs (not recorded which). Source of these receptors: a human donor with low-grade glioma or glioblastoma, undergoing nonglioma brain surgery, or in good health (not recorded which).

This clonotype came up many times. This sequence joins TRBV20-1 and TRBJ2-1; D gene unclear. Germline V gene data show CDR1 as DFQATT and CDR2 as SNEGSKA (reference sequence). The CDR3 length is 14 residues. With 3 bases removed from V and 0 bases from J, the gap between germline ends came to 9 bases. CDR3 protein: CSASGRYSYNEQFF. The DNA of the CDR3 is TGCAGTGCTAGCGGGCGATACTCCTACAATGAGCAGTTCTTC.

This clonotype was seen at least ten times. The rearrangement joins TRBV6-1 to TRBJ1-5, with D hard to call. The germline V gene has CDR1 MNHNS and CDR2 SASEGT. Trimming pared 8 bases from V and 0 bases from J, leaving 14 bases between. CDR3 length: 15 residues. The CDR3 coding sequence is TGTGCCAGCGCCTTCGGCGTTTATAGCAATCAGCCCCAGCATTTT. Its protein product is CASAFGVYSNQPQHF.

This clonotype was found a few times. The rearrangement links TRBV7-6 to TRBJ1-1; no clear D gene. Germline CDR1 is SGHVS and CDR2 is FNYEAQ. The CDR3 covers 9 residues. CDR3: CAVPAEAFF. In nucleotides, the CDR3 is TGTGCTGTCCCCGCTGAAGCTTTCTTT.

The V and J genes are TRBV18 and TRBJ1-3; D is possibly TRBD1 (6 bases). The germline V gene has CDR1 KGHSH and CDR2 LQKENI. Trimming removed 2 bases from V and 4 bases from J, with 15 bases in between. The CDR3 has 16 amino acids. This CDR3 is CASSPTLGGAGNTIYF. The CDR3 DNA is TGTGCCAGCTCACCAACACTCGGGGGCGCAGGAAACACCATATATTTT.

On this clonotype itself: The junction and the germline gene differ at one end; a read error may be behind it. The V gene is TRBV24-1, the J gene TRBJ2-1; D is perhaps TRBD1 (6 bases). Germline V gene sequence: CDR1 KGHDR, CDR2 SFDVKD. The CDR3 length is 14 residues. The CDR3 sequence is CTTSDWTAPNEQFF. DNA for the CDR3: TGTACCACCAGTGATTGGACAGCGCCCAATGAGCAGTTCTTC.

V gene TRBV11-3 combines with J gene TRBJ1-2; D possibly corresponds to TRBD1 (6 bases). This CDR3 is 16 amino acids long. Germline V CDR1 and CDR2: SGHNT, YENEEA. V lost 0 bases to trimming and J lost 2 bases, with 13 bases between them. Here the CDR3 reads CASSLEGRGANYGYTF. CDR3 coding DNA: TGTGCCAGCAGCTTAGAGGGCAGGGGTGCGAACTATGGCTACACCTTC.

The chain is built from TRBV2 and TRBJ1-1, with 9 positions matching TRBD1. V was clipped by 3 bases and J by 4 bases; unmatched bases: 12. The CDR3 runs to 17 residues. CDR1 SNHLY and CDR2 FYNNEI come from the germline V gene. Here the CDR3 DNA reads TGTGCCAGCAGTGAGTTGGACAGGGGCCTGATCGGCACTGAAGCTTTCTTT. Translation: CASSELDRGLIGTEAFF.

This clonotype was picked up a small number of times. The V and J genes are TRBV6-1 and TRBJ1-5; no firm D call. This CDR3 has 14 residues. The germline V and J ends were trimmed by 5 bases and 3 bases, with 11 bases remaining between them. In germline, CDR1 is MNHNS, CDR2 SASEGT. The CDR3 loop is CASSRRASNQPQHF. The CDR3 DNA follows: TGTGCCAGCAGTCGACGGGCATCCAATCAGCCCCAGCATTTT.

Note on this clonotype: Given a much more abundant clone one base away, this may be a read error. The gene calls are TRBV14 and TRBJ1-1; D unclear. V lost 2 bases, J lost 3 bases, and 4 bases lay in between. Germline CDR1 and CDR2: SGHDN and FVKESK. The CDR3 loop spans 12 amino acids. DNA of the CDR3: TGTGCCAGCAGCCAACTCCACACTGAAGCTTTCTTT. It encodes CASSQLHTEAFF.

With respect to this clonotype: A read error is possible here, since a much larger clone lies one base away. This chain uses TRBV28 with TRBJ2-2; TRBD2 is a possible D gene (5 bases). CDR3 length equals 15 residues. Per germline, CDR1 MDHEN and CDR2 SYDVKM. This CDR3 is CASSVPGEQTGEPFF. The CDR3 coding sequence is TGTGCCAGCAGCGTACCAGGAGAACAAACCGGGGAGCCGTTTTTT.

The genes are TRBV7-9 and TRBJ2-1, with 13 bases matching TRBD2. In germline, CDR1 is SEHNR, CDR2 FQNEAQ (reference sequence). Unmatched junction bases numbered 10, after V lost 5 bases and J lost 12 bases. The CDR3 has 15 residues. Written as DNA, the CDR3 is TGTGCCAGCAGCACAAGGACTAGCGGGGGCCCCGGGCAGTTCTTC. It codes for CASSTRTSGGPGQFF.

A note on this clonotype: One end of the junction is discordant with germline, which a read error may explain. The chain recombines TRBV7-7 with TRBJ2-2, with TRBD1 matching over 7 bases. Germline V gene lookup returns CDR1 SSHAT and CDR2 FNYEAQ (reference sequence). This CDR3 spans 15 amino acids. The CDR3 nucleotides read TGTGCTAGCAGCACCACAGGGGCGAACACCGGGGAGCTGTTTTTT. This encodes CASSTTGANTGELFF.

This clonotype was picked up a small number of times. This sequence joins TRBV28 and TRBJ1-4; D gene ambiguous. Germline CDR1 reads MDHEN; CDR2 reads SYDVKM. This CDR3 has 14 residues. V lost 6 bases and J 7 bases, leaving 15 bases between the germline ends. The CDR3 nucleotides read TGTGCCAGCAGCTCAACGTTAGCTGGTGAAAAACTGTTTTTT. It yields the protein CASSSTLAGEKLFF.

This rearrangement joins TRBV18 to TRBJ2-3, with D uncertain. V was clipped by 5 bases and J by 0 bases, with 9 bases between them. CDR1 is KGHSH and CDR2 is LQKENI in the germline V gene. This CDR3 spans 14 amino acids. The CDR3 reads CASSGQTSTDTQYF. The CDR3 DNA sequence: TGTGCCAGCTCAGGGCAGACGAGCACAGATACGCAGTATTTT. The complete variable domain, with remaining parts taken from reference TRBV18 and TRBJ2-3, reads NAGVMQNPRHLVRRRGQEARLRCSPMKGHSHVYWYRQLPEEGLKFMVYLQKENIIDESGMPKERFSAEFPKEGPSILRIQQVVRGDSAAYFCASSGQTSTDTQYFGPGTRLTVL.

The rearrangement links TRBV6-1 to TRBJ2-7, with a possible D match to TRBD2 (5 bases). The CDR3 is 15 residues long. Germline CDR1 MNHNS, CDR2 SASEGT. Trimming pared 7 bases from V and 0 bases from J, leaving 16 bases between. Here the CDR3 reads CASNLRTGSSYEQYV. Here the CDR3 DNA reads TGTGCCAGCAATCTTAGGACTGGGAGCTCCTACGAGCAGTACGTC.

There are many counts of this clonotype. The chain employs TRBV27 and TRBJ2-7; D not resolved. Germline assignment: CDR1 MNHEY and CDR2 SMNVEV (reference sequence). V was clipped by 8 bases and J by 1 base, with 15 bases between them. The CDR3 is 14 amino acids. CDR3 sequence: CASGRKPGSYEQYV. The CDR3 DNA is TGTGCCAGCGGTCGGAAGCCTGGGTCCTACGAGCAGTACGTC.

This clonotype was seen at least ten times. V and J are TRBV7-2 and TRBJ1-1, with D hard to call. The germline gives CDR1 SGHTA, CDR2 FQGNSA. The germline V and J ends were trimmed by 4 bases and 2 bases, with 14 bases remaining between them. This CDR3 is 15 amino acids long. CDR3 DNA sequence: TGTGCCAGCAGCTCGAGATCAGACATAAACACTGAAGCTTTCTTT. The encoded protein is CASSSRSDINTEAFF.